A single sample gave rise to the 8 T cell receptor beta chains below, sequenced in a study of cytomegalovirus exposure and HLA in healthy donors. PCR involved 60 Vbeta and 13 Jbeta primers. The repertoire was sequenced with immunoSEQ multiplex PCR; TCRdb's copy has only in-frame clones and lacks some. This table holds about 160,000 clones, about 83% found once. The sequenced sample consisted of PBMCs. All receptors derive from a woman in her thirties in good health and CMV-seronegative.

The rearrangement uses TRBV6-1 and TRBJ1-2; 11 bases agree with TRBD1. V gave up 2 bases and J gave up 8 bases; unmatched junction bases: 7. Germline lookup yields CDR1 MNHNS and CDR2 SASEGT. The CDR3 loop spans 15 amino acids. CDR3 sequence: CASSEPGDRGAGYTF. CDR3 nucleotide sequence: TGTGCCAGCAGTGAACCCGGGGACAGGGGGGCCGGCTACACCTTC.

The CDR3 reads CASSSPSDGANVLTF. CDR3 in DNA: TGTGCCAGCAGCTCCCCGAGTGATGGGGCCAACGTCCTGACTTTC. This chain uses TRBV5-6 with TRBJ2-6; D is undetermined. V dropped 3 bases and J dropped 3 bases, with 10 bases sitting between them. Germline CDR1 and CDR2: SGHDT and YYEEEE. The CDR3 runs 15 residues. The whole variable domain, remainder taken from reference TRBV5-6 and TRBJ2-6, is DAGVTQSPTHLIKTRGQQVTLRCSPKSGHDTVSWYQQALGQGPQFIFQYYEEEERQRGNFPDRFSGHQFPNYSSELNVNALLLGDSALYLCASSSPSDGANVLTFGAGSRLTVL.

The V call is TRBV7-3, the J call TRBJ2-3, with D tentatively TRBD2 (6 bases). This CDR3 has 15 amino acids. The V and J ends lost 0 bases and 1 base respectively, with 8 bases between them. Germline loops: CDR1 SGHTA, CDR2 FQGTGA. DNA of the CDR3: TGTGCCAGCAGCTTAACTAGCGGACGCACAGATACGCAGTATTTT. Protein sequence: CASSLTSGRTDTQYF.

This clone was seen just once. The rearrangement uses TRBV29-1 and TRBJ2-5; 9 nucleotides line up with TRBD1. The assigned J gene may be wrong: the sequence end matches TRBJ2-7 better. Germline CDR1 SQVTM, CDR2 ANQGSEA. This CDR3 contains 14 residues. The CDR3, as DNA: TGCAGCGTTACCGGGACAGGGCTCCTCTACGAGCAGTACTTC. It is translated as CSVTGTGLLYEQYF.

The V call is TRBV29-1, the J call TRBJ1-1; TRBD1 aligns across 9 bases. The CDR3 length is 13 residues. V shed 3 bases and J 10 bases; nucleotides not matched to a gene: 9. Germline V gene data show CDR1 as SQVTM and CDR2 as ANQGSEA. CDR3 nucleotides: TGCAGCGTTGAGCCGGGACAGGGAAGAACAGCTTTCTTT. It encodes CSVEPGQGRTAFF.

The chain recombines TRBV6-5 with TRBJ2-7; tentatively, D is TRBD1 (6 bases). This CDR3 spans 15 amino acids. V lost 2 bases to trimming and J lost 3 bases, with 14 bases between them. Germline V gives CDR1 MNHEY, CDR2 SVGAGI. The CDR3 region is CASSYTGTLLYEQYF. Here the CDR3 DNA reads TGTGCCAGCAGTTACACCGGGACATTACTCTACGAGCAGTACTTC.

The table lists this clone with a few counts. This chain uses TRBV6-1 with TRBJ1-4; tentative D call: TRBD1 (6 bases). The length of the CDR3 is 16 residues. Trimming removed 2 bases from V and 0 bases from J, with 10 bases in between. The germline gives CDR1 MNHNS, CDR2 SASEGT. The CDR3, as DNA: TGTGCCAGCAGTGAATCCAGGGGAGCAACTAATGAAAAACTGTTTTTT. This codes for CASSESRGATNEKLFF.

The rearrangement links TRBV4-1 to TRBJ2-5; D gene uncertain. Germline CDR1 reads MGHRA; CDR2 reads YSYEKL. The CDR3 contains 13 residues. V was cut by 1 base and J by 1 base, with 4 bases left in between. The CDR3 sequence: CASSQAFQETQYF. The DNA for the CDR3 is TGCGCCAGCAGCCAAGCGTTCCAAGAGACCCAGTACTTC.